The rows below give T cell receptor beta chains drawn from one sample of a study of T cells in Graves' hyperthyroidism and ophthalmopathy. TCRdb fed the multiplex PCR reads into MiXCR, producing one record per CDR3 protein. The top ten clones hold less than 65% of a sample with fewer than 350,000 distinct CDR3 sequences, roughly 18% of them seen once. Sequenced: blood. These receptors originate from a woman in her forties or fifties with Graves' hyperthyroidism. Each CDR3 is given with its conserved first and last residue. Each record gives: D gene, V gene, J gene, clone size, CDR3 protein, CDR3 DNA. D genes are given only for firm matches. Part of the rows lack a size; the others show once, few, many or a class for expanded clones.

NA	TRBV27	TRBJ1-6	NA	CASGPDSYNSPLHF	TGTGCCAGCGGACCAGACTCCTATAATTCACCCCTCCACTTT
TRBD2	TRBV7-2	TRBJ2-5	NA	CASSLDGKTSGRQETQYF	TGTGCCAGCAGCTTAGATGGAAAGACTAGCGGGAGACAAGAGACCCAGTACTTC
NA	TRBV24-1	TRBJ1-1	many	CATSDGGQTTEAFF	TGTGCCACCAGTGATGGTGGACAGACAACTGAAGCTTTCTTT
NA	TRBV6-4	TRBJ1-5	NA	CASVTSSRGIGQPQHF	TGTGCCAGCGTCACTTCGTCGCGAGGGATCGGTCAGCCCCAGCATTTT
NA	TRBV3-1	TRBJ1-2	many	CASSQVMRAGTFGLGYTF	TGTGCCAGCAGCCAAGTAATGAGGGCAGGAACCTTTGGGCTTGGCTACACCTTC
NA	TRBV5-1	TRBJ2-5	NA	CASSATLGETQYF	TGCGCCAGCAGCGCGACTCTTGGAGAGACCCAGTACTTC
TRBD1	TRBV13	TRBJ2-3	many	CASSSDRGSDTQYF	TGTGCCAGCAGCTCGGACAGGGGATCAGATACGCAGTATTTT
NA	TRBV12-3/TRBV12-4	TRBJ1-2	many	CASSPGLNPGGYTF	TGTGCCAGCTCCCCCGGGCTTAACCCTGGAGGCTACACCTTC
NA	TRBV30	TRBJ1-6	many	CAWSRVGSPLHF	TGTGCCTGGAGCAGGGTGGGCTCACCCCTCCACTTT
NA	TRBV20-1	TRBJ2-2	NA	CSARDLGGAGELFF	TGCAGTGCTAGAGATCTCGGCGGGGCCGGGGAGCTGTTTTTT
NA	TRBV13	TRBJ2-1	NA	CASSPPAISEQFF	TGTGCCAGCAGCCCACCGGCAATCAGTGAGCAGTTCTTC
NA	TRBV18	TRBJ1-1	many	CASSLTEGTEAFF	TGTGCCAGCTCACTTACCGAGGGAACTGAAGCTTTCTTT
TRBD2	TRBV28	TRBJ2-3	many	CASGPGGLAGATDTQYF	TGTGCCAGCGGCCCCGGGGGGCTAGCGGGAGCCACAGATACGCAGTATTTT
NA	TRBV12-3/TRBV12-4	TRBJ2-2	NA	CASSLRELFF	TGTGCCAGCAGCCTCCGGGAGCTGTTTTTT
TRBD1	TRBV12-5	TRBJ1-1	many	CASGRGQTNTEAFF	TGTGCTAGTGGTAGGGGACAGACGAACACTGAAGCTTTCTTT
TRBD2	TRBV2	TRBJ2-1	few	CASRRLMERDPYEQFF	TGTGCCAGCAGGCGTTTGATGGAGCGGGACCCATATGAGCAGTTCTTC
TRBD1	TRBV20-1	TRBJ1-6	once	CSARDHGAGGYSPLHF	TGCAGTGCTAGAGATCATGGGGCAGGGGGCTATTCACCCCTCCACTTT
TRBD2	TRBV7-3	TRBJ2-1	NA	CASSPSQTSGGDNEQFF	TGTGCCAGCAGCCCGAGCCAGACTAGCGGGGGTGACAATGAGCAGTTCTTC
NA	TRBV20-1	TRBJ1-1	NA	CSAGPEGLAEEAFF	TGCAGTGCAGGCCCCGAGGGACTGGCGGAGGAAGCTTTCTTT
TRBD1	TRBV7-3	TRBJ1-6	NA	CASSATGQHNSPLHF	TGTGCCAGCAGCGCCACGGGACAGCATAATTCACCCCTCCACTTT
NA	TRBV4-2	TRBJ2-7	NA	CASSQARSDVGVGYEQYF	TGTGCCAGCAGCCAAGCCCGCTCAGATGTGGGAGTAGGGTACGAGCAGTACTTC
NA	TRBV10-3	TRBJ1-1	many	CAISDPGRNTEAFF	TGTGCCATCAGTGACCCCGGCAGAAACACTGAAGCTTTCTTT
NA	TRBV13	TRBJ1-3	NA	CASSLGRRSTIYF	TGTGCCAGCAGCCTGGGACGGCGTAGCACCATATATTTT
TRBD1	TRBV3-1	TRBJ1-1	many	CASSQGWTGATEAFF	TGTGCCAGCAGCCAAGGGTGGACAGGAGCCACTGAAGCTTTCTTT
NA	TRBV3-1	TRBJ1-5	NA	CASSTGGVGQPQHF	TGTGCCAGCAGCACGGGGGGGGTCGGCCAGCCCCAGCATTTT
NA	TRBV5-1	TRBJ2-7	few	CASSLAWAYEQYF	TGCGCCAGCAGCTTGGCCTGGGCCTACGAGCAGTACTTC
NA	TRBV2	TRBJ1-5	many	CASSDPDTPSNQPQHF	TGTGCCAGCAGCGACCCCGACACTCCTAGCAATCAGCCCCAGCATTTT
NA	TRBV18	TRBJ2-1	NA	CASSPRGAPDNEQFF	TGTGCCAGCTCACCCCGGGGGGCGCCCGACAATGAGCAGTTCTTC
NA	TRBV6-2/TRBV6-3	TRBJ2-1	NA	CASRTGRAPSSYNEQFF	TGTGCCAGCAGAACAGGGCGCGCTCCAAGCTCCTACAATGAGCAGTTCTTC
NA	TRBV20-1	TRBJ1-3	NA	CSARAGSNSGNTIYF	TGCAGTGCTAGAGCAGGGTCTAACTCTGGAAACACCATATATTTT
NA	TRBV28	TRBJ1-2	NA	CASTGGMTNYGYTF	TGTGCCAGCACTGGAGGGATGACTAACTATGGCTACACCTTC
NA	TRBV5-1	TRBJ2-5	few	CASSLGHGGQETQYF	TGCGCCAGCAGCTTGGGACACGGGGGCCAAGAGACCCAGTACTTC
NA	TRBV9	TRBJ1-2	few	CASSAHPIQSYGYTF	TGTGCCAGCAGCGCTCACCCGATTCAAAGCTATGGCTACACCTTC
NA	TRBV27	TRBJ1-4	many	CASSGAERGKLFF	TGTGCCAGCAGCGGGGCGGAGAGGGGAAAACTGTTTTTT
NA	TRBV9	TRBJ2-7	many	CASSEGSGGLLEQYF	TGTGCCAGCAGCGAGGGGAGCGGAGGTCTACTCGAGCAGTACTTC
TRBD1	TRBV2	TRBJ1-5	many	CASKSQGAAEPQHF	TGTGCCAGCAAAAGCCAGGGGGCAGCGGAGCCCCAGCATTTT
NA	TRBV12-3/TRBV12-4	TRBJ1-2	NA	CASSFGSNYGYTF	TGTGCCAGCAGTTTTGGCAGTAACTATGGCTACACCTTC
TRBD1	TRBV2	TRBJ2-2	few	CASGQGANTGELFF	TGTGCCAGCGGACAGGGGGCGAACACCGGGGAGCTGTTTTTT
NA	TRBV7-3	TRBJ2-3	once	CARLDTQYF	TGTGCCAGACTAGATACGCAGTATTTT
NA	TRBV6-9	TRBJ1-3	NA	CASSSFSGNTIYF	TGTGCCAGCAGTTCTTTTTCTGGAAACACCATATATTTT
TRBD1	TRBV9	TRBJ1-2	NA	CASSVDQGPGGGNYGYTF	TGTGCCAGCAGCGTAGATCAAGGTCCAGGGGGAGGGAACTATGGCTACACCTTC
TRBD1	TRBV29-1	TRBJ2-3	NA	CSADRANTDTQYF	TGCAGCGCAGACAGGGCCAACACAGATACGCAGTATTTT
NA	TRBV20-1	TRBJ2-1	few	CSGISGEGAYNEQFF	TGCAGTGGGATCTCCGGGGAAGGGGCCTACAATGAGCAGTTCTTC
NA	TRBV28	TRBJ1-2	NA	CATDTNYGYTF	TGTGCCACGGACACTAACTATGGCTACACCTTC
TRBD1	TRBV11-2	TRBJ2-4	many	CASSPTGGIQYF	TGTGCCAGCAGCCCTACAGGGGGCATTCAGTACTTC
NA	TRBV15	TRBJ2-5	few	CATSRVGETQYF	TGTGCCACCAGCAGAGTAGGAGAGACCCAGTACTTC
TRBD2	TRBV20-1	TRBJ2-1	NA	CSARGTSGINEQFF	TGCAGTGCTAGAGGTACTAGCGGGATTAATGAGCAGTTCTTC
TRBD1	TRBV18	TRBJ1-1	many	CASDSWTGGATEAFF	TGTGCCAGCGACAGTTGGACAGGGGGCGCGACTGAAGCTTTCTTT
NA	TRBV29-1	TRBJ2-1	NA	CSGKDNEQFF	TGCAGCGGAAAAGACAATGAGCAGTTCTTC
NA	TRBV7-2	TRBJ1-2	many	CASRYSPQANYGYTF	TGTGCCAGCAGATACTCCCCCCAAGCTAACTATGGCTACACCTTC
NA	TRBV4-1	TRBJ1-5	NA	CASSQDWGREQPQHF	TGCGCCAGCAGCCAAGATTGGGGGAGGGAACAGCCCCAGCATTTT
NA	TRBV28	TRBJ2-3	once	CASALDTQYF	TGTGCCAGCGCTTTGGATACGCAGTATTTT
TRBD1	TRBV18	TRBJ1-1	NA	CASSPNSYRSGQPNTEAFF	TGTGCCAGCTCACCAAATTCGTACCGATCGGGACAGCCGAACACTGAAGCTTTCTTT